This record concerns one T cell receptor (beta chain) sequence. In the original processing: From reference gene primer amplification, estimates of nucleated cell counts were derived. The table came from immunoSEQ multiplex PCR; TCRdb's copy has only in-frame clones and leaves some out. Clone size and V and J calls were adopted from that table, with D and trimming inferred from the DNA. Here the sample spans over 200,000 clones, approximately 81% being singletons. The data belong to a study of blood T cell repertoires in COVID-19. Overall study context: The United States, Italy and Spain provided the acute and convalescent COVID-19 samples.

This CDR3 contains 15 residues. Trimming took off 0 bases at V and 4 bases at J, with 13 bases between the two ends. Germline V gene sequence: CDR1 MGHRA, CDR2 YSYEKL. This sequence joins TRBV4-1 and TRBJ2-7; D call uncertain. This clonotype was sampled from a woman of 80 years or more with acute or convalescent COVID-19. Sequenced input: peripheral blood. The CDR3 reads CASSQDGDPWYEQYF. CDR3 nucleotide sequence: TGCGCCAGCAGCCAAGATGGAGATCCCTGGTACGAGCAGTACTTC.